This is a list of T cell receptor beta chains from one sample in a study of blood T cell repertoires in COVID-19. The assay was immunoSEQ multiplex PCR, and TCRdb's table has in-frame clones only and misses some. The data show 150,000 to 200,000 clones, around 84% seen once. The material sequenced was peripheral blood. Every receptor here comes from a man aged 50 to 59 with active or convalescent COVID-19. Both conserved end residues are part of each CDR3. A D gene is named only where the DNA matches it firmly. Size is omitted from some rows. Given values are once, few, many or a class for expanded clones.

cdr3_length j_call v_call d_call clone_size cdr3_nt cdr3_aa
15 TRBJ1-2 TRBV7-9 . few TGTGCCAGCAGCGCCAGCGGCGGGGGGAACTATGGCTACACCTTC CASSASGGGNYGYTF
14 TRBJ1-1 TRBV7-2 . . TGTGCCAGCAGCCCCCTCGGTCGGAACACTGAAGCTTTCTTT CASSPLGRNTEAFF
14 TRBJ1-2 TRBV6-2/TRBV6-3 TRBD1 . TGTGCCAGCAGACCTCGACAGGGGACGGAGGGCTACACCTTC CASRPRQGTEGYTF
20 TRBJ2-1 TRBV10-3 TRBD2 . TGTGCCATCAGTGAGTCGGGCTTTATTTGCGGGAGGGCCGACTACAATGAGCAGTTCTTC CAISESGFICGRADYNEQFF
16 TRBJ2-1 TRBV4-2 TRBD1 few TGTGCCAGCAGCCTACAGACAGGGGGAGCCTACAATGAGCAGTTCTTC CASSLQTGGAYNEQFF
14 TRBJ1-3 TRBV9 TRBD1 . TGTGCCAGCAACCCGGACAGGGATGTAAACACCATATATTTT CASNPDRDVNTIYF
12 TRBJ2-7 TRBV3-1/TRBV3-2 TRBD2 . TGTGCCAGCTCAAGCGGGGGGGCCGAGCAGTACTTC CASSSGGAEQYF
15 TRBJ2-2 TRBV5-1 . . TGCGCCAGCAGCCCGAGGATAGCGAACACCGGGGAGCTGTTTTTT CASSPRIANTGELFF
13 TRBJ2-3 TRBV5-1 . . TGCGCCAGCAGCATGCGGGCGACAGATACGCAGTATTTT CASSMRATDTQYF
13 TRBJ2-7 TRBV4-2 . . TGTGCCAGCAGCCAAACCCCCTACTACGAGCAGTACTTC CASSQTPYYEQYF
15 TRBJ2-5 TRBV2 . . TGTGCCAGCAGTGTGCTTAGCGGCGGCGGAGAGACCCAGTACTTC CASSVLSGGGETQYF
14 TRBJ1-4 TRBV9 TRBD1 . TGTGCCAGCAGCGATGACAGGGGGGGAGAAAAACTGTTTTTT CASSDDRGGEKLFF
14 TRBJ1-1 TRBV9 TRBD1 . TGTGCCAGCAGCGCGATTACAGGGGTTACTGAAGCTTTCTTT CASSAITGVTEAFF
16 TRBJ2-5 TRBV7-7 . . TGTGCTAGCAGCTTGGGTAGCGGATACAAAGGAGAGACCCAGTACTTC CASSLGSGYKGETQYF
13 TRBJ2-3 TRBV6-5 . . TGTGCCAGCAGGTCGGGAAGCACAGATACGCAGTATTTT CASRSGSTDTQYF
14 TRBJ2-1 TRBV7-2 TRBD2 . TGTGCCAGCACCGCGGGGGGGCCGATCAATGAGCAGTTCTTC CASTAGGPINEQFF
15 TRBJ2-7 TRBV7-2 . . TGTGCCAGCAGCCGGGGGCGGGACTACTCCTACGAGCAGTACTTC CASSRGRDYSYEQYF
12 TRBJ2-7 TRBV10-2 . many TGCGCCAGCAGTCATGGCCCAGGAGAGCAGTACTTC CASSHGPGEQYF
16 TRBJ2-2 TRBV19 TRBD2 . TGTGCCAGTAGTAGTTCCGGGACTAGCAACACCGGGGAGCTGTTTTTT CASSSSGTSNTGELFF
16 TRBJ2-5 TRBV27 TRBD2 . TGTGCCAGCAGTTTTCGTTTGTCGGGAGGGCAAGAGACCCAGTACTTC CASSFRLSGGQETQYF
14 TRBJ2-1 TRBV5-6 TRBD2 . TGTGCCAGCAGCTGGACTAGCGGGAGCGGTGAGCAGTTCTTC CASSWTSGSGEQFF
16 TRBJ1-5 TRBV28 . . TGTGCCAGCAACGAACTGGGGGGGACCCACAATCAGCCCCAGCATTTT CASNELGGTHNQPQHF
15 TRBJ2-7 TRBV28 TRBD2 . TGTGCCAGCAGTTTCGGGGGGGCCTCCTCCTACGAGCAGTACTTC CASSFGGASSYEQYF
14 TRBJ2-1 TRBV24-1 . once TGTGCCACCAGTGATGCACAGTCCTACAATGAGCAGTTCTTC CATSDAQSYNEQFF
11 TRBJ1-1 TRBV30 . . TGTGCCTGGGTAGAGAGCACTGAAGCTTTCTTT CAWVESTEAFF
17 TRBJ2-1 TRBV4-3 . . TGCGCCAGCAGCCAAGATCGAATAGCAGGGGCCTACAATGAGCAGTTCTTC CASSQDRIAGAYNEQFF
15 TRBJ1-5 TRBV5-1 . . TGCGCCAGCAGCTTGTCATCCAGGGAAGGGCAGCCCCAGCATTTT CASSLSSREGQPQHF
12 TRBJ2-5 TRBV11-3 . few TGTGCCAGCAGCTTGTCAGAAGAGACCCAGTACTTC CASSLSEETQYF
16 TRBJ2-3 TRBV19 . . TGTGCCAGTAGTACTCAGGGGGCGGGAGGCACAGATACGCAGTATTTT CASSTQGAGGTDTQYF
13 TRBJ2-5 TRBV12-3/TRBV12-4 TRBD1 . TGTGCCAGCAGTCGGGACAGTGGCGAGACCCAGTACTTC CASSRDSGETQYF
12 TRBJ2-5 TRBV6-5 . . TGTGCCAGCACCGTGTACCAAGAGACCCAGTACTTC CASTVYQETQYF
16 TRBJ1-5 TRBV10-3 TRBD1 . TGTGCCATCAGTGATCCGGGACAGGTTAGCAATCAGCCCCAGCATTTT CAISDPGQVSNQPQHF
16 TRBJ1-6 TRBV19 TRBD1 . TGTGCCAGTAGTATCTATGCGGGACAGGGGTTTTCACCCCTCCACTTT CASSIYAGQGFSPLHF
16 TRBJ2-5 TRBV18 TRBD1 . TGTGCCAGCTCACCACCCAGTCGGGACAGCAAAGAGACCCAGTACTTC CASSPPSRDSKETQYF
12 TRBJ1-1 TRBV7-9 . . TGTGCCAGCAGCTCGCAGGGGCGGGAGGCTTTCTTT CASSSQGREAFF
11 TRBJ2-7 TRBV5-6 . . TGTGCCAGCAGCTTGCGGTACGAGCAGTACTTC CASSLRYEQYF
15 TRBJ1-3 TRBV2 . . TGTGCCAGCATGAGATACAGGGCCTCTGGAAACACCATATATTTT CASMRYRASGNTIYF
12 TRBJ2-7 TRBV10-3 . . TGTGCCATCATGGCGGAATCCTACGAGCAGTACTTC CAIMAESYEQYF
13 TRBJ2-7 TRBV18 . . TGTGCCAGCTCACCGAATGAGGTCCACGAGCAGTACTTC CASSPNEVHEQYF
12 TRBJ2-5 TRBV12-3/TRBV12-4 . . TGTGCCAGCAGCCGTTACCAAGAGACCCAGTACTTC CASSRYQETQYF
13 TRBJ1-1 TRBV19 TRBD1 . TGTGCCAGTAGGAAGACAGGGGGCACTGAAGCTTTCTTT CASRKTGGTEAFF
13 TRBJ2-7 TRBV6-2/TRBV6-3 . . TGTGCCAGCAGTTTGACAGGTTCCTACGAGCAGTACTTC CASSLTGSYEQYF
16 TRBJ1-1 TRBV4-2 . . TGTGCCAGCAGCCACCCCCCAGTTCGGGGATTCACTGAAGCTTTCTTT CASSHPPVRGFTEAFF
17 TRBJ1-2 TRBV24-1 TRBD1 . TGTGCCACCAGTGATCCCAGGGACAGGGGACTTAACTATGGCTACACCTTC CATSDPRDRGLNYGYTF
17 TRBJ2-1 TRBV7-9 TRBD2 . TGTGCCAGCAGCTTAGCGGTCTCTAGCGGGGTGTGGAATGAGCAGTTCTTC CASSLAVSSGVWNEQFF
13 TRBJ1-1 TRBV24-1 . . TGTGCCACCAGTGCCCCAGGGTCAACTGAAGCTTTCTTT CATSAPGSTEAFF
17 TRBJ2-2 TRBV4-1 TRBD1 . TGCGCCAGCAGCCCTGACTTGGACAGGAGAAACACCGGGGAGCTGTTTTTT CASSPDLDRRNTGELFF
18 TRBJ2-1 TRBV13 TRBD2 few TGTGCCAGCAGCTCCCCGGTGGGGAGGGTCGGATTATACAATGAGCAGTTCTTC CASSSPVGRVGLYNEQFF
16 TRBJ2-2 TRBV4-2 TRBD1 once TGTGCCAGCAGCCAAGTGGGACAGGGTTCGACCGGGGAGCTGTTTTTT CASSQVGQGSTGELFF